A single sample gave rise to the 14 T cell receptor beta chains below, sequenced in a study of T cell responses to AZD1222 COVID-19 vaccine. Libraries were prepared by immunoSEQ multiplex PCR; TCRdb keeps only in-frame clonotypes and omits some of them. In total, the table holds some 150,000 clones. Sequencing was performed on peripheral blood. These receptors originate from an adult in good health.

The V and J genes are TRBV6-5 and TRBJ1-6; 8 nucleotides match TRBD1. Trimming cost V 6 bases and J 14 bases; bases outside gene matches: 15. The CDR3 is 15 amino acids. Per germline, CDR1 MNHEY and CDR2 SVGAGI. The CDR3 nucleotides read TGTGCCAGCAGCCCCTGGGAGGACAGGGATCGCTCCCTCCACTTT. Translation gives CASSPWEDRDRSLHF.

V gene TRBV5-1 combines with J gene TRBJ1-3; D ambiguous. Per germline, CDR1 SGHRS and CDR2 YFSETQ. V lost 0 bases to trimming and J lost 0 bases, with 7 bases between them. This CDR3 spans 15 amino acids. DNA for the CDR3: TGCGCCAGCAGCTTGGACAGCTTCTCTGGAAACACCATATATTTT. Its translation is CASSLDSFSGNTIYF.

The chain links TRBV7-9 to TRBJ1-2; no clear D gene. Per germline, CDR1 SEHNR and CDR2 FQNEAQ (reference sequence). The germline V and J ends were trimmed by 2 bases and 0 bases, with 13 bases remaining between them. The CDR3 has 16 residues. CDR3: CASSLSVAEANYGYTF. For the CDR3, the DNA is TGTGCCAGCAGCTTAAGTGTGGCGGAAGCTAACTATGGCTACACCTTC.

CDR3 region: CASSEGPWGYGYTF. The CDR3 DNA is TGTGCCAGCAGTGAAGGGCCGTGGGGCTATGGCTACACCTTC. V usage is TRBV6-4 and J usage is TRBJ1-2; D not resolved. V lost 3 bases to trimming and J lost 4 bases, with 12 bases between them. Looked up from germline, CDR1 is MRHNA and CDR2 is SNTAGT. This CDR3 comprises 14 residues.

This chain connects TRBV5-1 to TRBJ2-2; D ambiguous. This CDR3 is built from 14 residues. V lost 2 bases and J 3 bases, leaving 8 bases between the germline ends. The germline gives CDR1 SGHRS, CDR2 YFSETQ. This CDR3 is CASSFTDYTGELFF. CDR3 nucleotides: TGCGCCAGCAGCTTTACCGACTACACCGGGGAGCTGTTTTTT.

The V and J genes are TRBV5-6 and TRBJ2-5; 7 nucleotides align to TRBD1. The CDR3 loop spans 15 amino acids. Trimming removed 5 bases from V and 5 bases from J; junction bases left unmatched: 12. CDR1 and CDR2 from the germline V gene are SGHDT and YYEEEE. Here the CDR3 reads CASRRKGGRGETQYF. CDR3 sequence (DNA): TGTGCCAGCAGGCGAAAAGGGGGCAGGGGTGAGACCCAGTACTTC.

The CDR3 region is CASRNREGKNQPQHF. The CDR3 DNA reads as TGTGCCAGTAGGAACAGGGAGGGGAAAAATCAGCCCCAGCATTTT. The V gene is TRBV19, the J gene TRBJ1-5; maybe TRBD1 (6 bases). Germline V gene lookup returns CDR1 LNHDA and CDR2 SQIVND (reference sequence). The germline V and J ends were trimmed by 6 bases and 4 bases, with 16 bases remaining between them. The CDR3 is 15 residues long.

The gene calls are TRBV5-6 and TRBJ1-1, with 9 bases identical to TRBD1. The V gene end was trimmed by 3 bases and the J gene end by 5 bases; junction bases not matched to a gene: 8. Germline assignment: CDR1 SGHDT and CDR2 YYEEEE. The length of the CDR3 is 15 residues. The CDR3 sequence: CASSYRDRVKTEAFF. The CDR3, as DNA: TGTGCCAGCAGCTACCGGGACAGGGTAAAAACTGAAGCTTTCTTT.

The gene calls are TRBV21-1 and TRBJ2-3; TRBD2 is the table's D call and was not checked against the DNA. TRBV21-1 is assigned pseudogene status. The CDR3 is 18 amino acids. DNA for the CDR3: TGTGCCAGCAGCAAATGGGGGACTAGCGGGGCTAGCACAGATACGCAGTATTTT. This translates into CASSKWGTSGASTDTQYF.

The rearrangement links TRBV7-2 to TRBJ2-3, with 9 bases fitting TRBD2. There are 15 residues in the CDR3. The V segment lost 5 bases and the J segment 2 bases; nucleotides outside the gene matches: 5. Germline lookup yields CDR1 SGHTA and CDR2 FQGNSA. CDR3: CASSPSGGPTDTQYF. The CDR3 DNA is TGTGCCAGCAGCCCAAGCGGGGGGCCCACAGATACGCAGTATTTT. The variable domain in full, completed from reference TRBV7-2 and TRBJ2-3, reads GAGVSQSPSNKVTEKGKDVELRCDPISGHTALYWYRQSLGQGLEFLIYFQGNSAPDKSGLPSDRFSAERTGGSVSTLTIQRTQQEDSAVYLCASSPSGGPTDTQYFGPGTRLTVL.

The chain has TRBV4-1 and TRBJ1-6, with D perhaps matching TRBD1 (5 bases). This CDR3 has 16 residues. V lost 0 bases, J lost 7 bases, and 13 bases lay in between. Germline assignment: CDR1 MGHRA and CDR2 YSYEKL. In DNA, the CDR3 is TGCGCCAGCAGCCAAGATGGATACCCAGGGAATTCACCCCTCCACTTT. This sequence encodes CASSQDGYPGNSPLHF.

The V and J genes are TRBV24-1 and TRBJ1-1, with 9 bases lining up with TRBD1. This CDR3 has 12 residues. Losses at the gene ends were 10 bases for V and 8 bases for J; bases not matched to a gene: 7. Germline assignment: CDR1 KGHDR and CDR2 SFDVKD. The CDR3 sequence is CATPGQGGEAFF. CDR3 DNA: TGTGCCACGCCGGGACAGGGAGGGGAAGCTTTCTTT.

V usage is TRBV7-6 and J usage is TRBJ2-1, with 11 bases lining up with TRBD1. The length of the CDR3 is 17 residues. The junction had 6 bases not matched to a gene; V was cut back by 5 bases and J by 0 bases. Germline assignment: CDR1 SGHVS and CDR2 FNYEAQ. DNA for the CDR3: TGTGCCAGCAGCGGAACCGGGACAGGGGGCTCCTACAATGAGCAGTTCTTC. Translated, it gives CASSGTGTGGSYNEQFF.

This chain connects TRBV30 to TRBJ2-3, with 8 nucleotides matching TRBD2. J lost 3 bases, V lost 2 bases, and 4 bases had no gene match. This CDR3 is built from 14 residues. Germline CDR1 GTSNPN, CDR2 SVGIG (reference sequence). CDR3 bases: TGTGCCTGGAGTCAGACGGGGGGGACAGATACGCAGTATTTT. Protein product: CAWSQTGGTDTQYF. Full variable domain (outside the CDR3, taken from reference TRBV30 and TRBJ2-3): SQTIHQWPATLVQPVGSPLSLECTVEGTSNPNLYWYRQAAGRGLQLLFYSVGIGQISSEVPQNLSASRPQDRQFILSSKKLLLSDSGFYLCAWSQTGGTDTQYFGPGTRLTVL.